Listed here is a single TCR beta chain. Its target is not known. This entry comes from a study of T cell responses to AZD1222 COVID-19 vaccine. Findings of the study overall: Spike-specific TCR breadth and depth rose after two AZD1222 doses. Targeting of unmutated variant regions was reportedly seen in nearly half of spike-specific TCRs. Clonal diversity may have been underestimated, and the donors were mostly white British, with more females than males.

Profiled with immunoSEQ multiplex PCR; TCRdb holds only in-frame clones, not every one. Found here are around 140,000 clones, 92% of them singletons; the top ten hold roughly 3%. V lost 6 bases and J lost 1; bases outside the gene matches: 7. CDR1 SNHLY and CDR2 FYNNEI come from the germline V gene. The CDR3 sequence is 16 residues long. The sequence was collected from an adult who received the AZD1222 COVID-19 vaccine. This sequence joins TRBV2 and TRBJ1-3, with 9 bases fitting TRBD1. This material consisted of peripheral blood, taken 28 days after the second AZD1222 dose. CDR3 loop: CASRSVDRGSGNTIYF. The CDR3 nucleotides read TGTGCCAGCAGATCCGTGGACAGGGGATCTGGAAACACCATATATTTT. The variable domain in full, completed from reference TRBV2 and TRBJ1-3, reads EPEVTQTPSHQVTQMGQEVILRCVPISNHLYFYWYRQILGQKVEFLVSFYNNEISEKSEIFDDQFSVERPDGSNFTLKIRSTKLEDSAMYFCASRSVDRGSGNTIYFGEGSWLTVV.